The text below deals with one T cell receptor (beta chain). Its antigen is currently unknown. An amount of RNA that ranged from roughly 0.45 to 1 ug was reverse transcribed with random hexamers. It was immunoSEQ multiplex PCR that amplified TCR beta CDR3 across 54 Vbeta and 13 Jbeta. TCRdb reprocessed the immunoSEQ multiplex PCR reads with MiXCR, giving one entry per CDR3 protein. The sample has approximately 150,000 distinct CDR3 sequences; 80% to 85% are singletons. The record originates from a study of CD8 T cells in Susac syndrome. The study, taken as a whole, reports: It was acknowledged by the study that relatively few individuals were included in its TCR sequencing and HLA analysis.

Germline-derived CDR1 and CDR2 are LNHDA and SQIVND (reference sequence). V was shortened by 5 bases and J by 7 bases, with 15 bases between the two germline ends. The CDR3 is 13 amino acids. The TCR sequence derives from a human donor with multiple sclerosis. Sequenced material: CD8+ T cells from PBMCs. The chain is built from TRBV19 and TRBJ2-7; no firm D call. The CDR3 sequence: CASSPGTELEQYV. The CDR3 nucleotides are TGTGCCAGTAGTCCCGGAACTGAGTTAGAGCAGTACGTC.